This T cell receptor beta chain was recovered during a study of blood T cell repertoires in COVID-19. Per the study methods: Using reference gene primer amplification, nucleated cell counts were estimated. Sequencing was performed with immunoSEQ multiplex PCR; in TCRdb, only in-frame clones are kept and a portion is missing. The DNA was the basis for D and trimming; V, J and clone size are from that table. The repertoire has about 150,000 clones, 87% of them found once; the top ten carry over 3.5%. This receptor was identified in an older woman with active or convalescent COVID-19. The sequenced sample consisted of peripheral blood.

CDR3 region: CASSLSPGANVLTF. The CDR3, as DNA: TGTGCCAGCAGTCTTTCCCCTGGGGCCAACGTCCTGACTTTC. V and J are TRBV11-2 and TRBJ2-6; D is unresolved. Trimming removed 6 bases from V and 2 bases from J, with 8 bases in between. CDR1 is SGHAT and CDR2 is FQNNGV in the germline V gene. The CDR3 runs to 14 residues.